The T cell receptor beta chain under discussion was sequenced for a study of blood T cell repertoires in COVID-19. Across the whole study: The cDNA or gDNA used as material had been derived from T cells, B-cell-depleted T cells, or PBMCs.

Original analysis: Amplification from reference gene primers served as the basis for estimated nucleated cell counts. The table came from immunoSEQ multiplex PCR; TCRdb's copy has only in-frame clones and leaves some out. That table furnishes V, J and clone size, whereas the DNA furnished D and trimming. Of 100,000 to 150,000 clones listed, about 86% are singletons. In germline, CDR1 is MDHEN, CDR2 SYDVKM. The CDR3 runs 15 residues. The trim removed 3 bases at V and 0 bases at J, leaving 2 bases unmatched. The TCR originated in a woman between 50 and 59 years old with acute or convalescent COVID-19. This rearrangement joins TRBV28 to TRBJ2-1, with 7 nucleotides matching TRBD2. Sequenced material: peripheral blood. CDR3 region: CASSFGGSSYNEQFF. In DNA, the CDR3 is TGTGCCAGCAGTTTCGGGGGGAGCTCCTACAATGAGCAGTTCTTC.